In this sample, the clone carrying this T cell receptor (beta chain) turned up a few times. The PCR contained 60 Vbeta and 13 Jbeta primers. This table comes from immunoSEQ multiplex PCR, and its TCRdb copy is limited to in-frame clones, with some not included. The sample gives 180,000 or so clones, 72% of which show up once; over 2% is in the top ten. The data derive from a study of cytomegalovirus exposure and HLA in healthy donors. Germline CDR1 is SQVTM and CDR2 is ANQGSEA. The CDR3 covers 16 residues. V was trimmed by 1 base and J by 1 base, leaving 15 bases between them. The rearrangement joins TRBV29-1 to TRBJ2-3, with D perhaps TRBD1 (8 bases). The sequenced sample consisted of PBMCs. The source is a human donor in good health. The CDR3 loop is CSVEGGGTGRTDTQYF. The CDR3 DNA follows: TGCAGCGTTGAAGGGGGGGGGACAGGCCGCACAGATACGCAGTATTTT.